The 18 T cell receptor beta chains listed next were all sequenced from one sample in a study of T cell repertoires in cytomegalovirus infection. TCRdb reanalysed the reads using MiXCR and keeps one entry per CDR3 protein. The top ten clones hold over 10% of a sample with 750,000 to 950,000 distinct CDR3 sequences, 29% of them seen once. The antigens for these receptors are not known. Material: cultured CD8+ T cells from PBMCs, obtained from culture after CMV antigen stimulation. These receptors were collected from a human donor in good health (CMV status not recorded). Some clones in this sample may be carry-over from other donors' samples.

A remark on this clonotype: A single base separates this from a much larger clone, so it may be a read error. This chain uses TRBV7-2 with TRBJ2-3; 10 bases match TRBD2. The V gene's germline CDR1 is SGHTA and CDR2 FQGNSA. This CDR3 is built from 17 residues. CDR3 coding DNA: TGTGCCAGCAGCCGCGCCCTAGCGGGGGTGTACACAGGTACGCAGTATTTT. This sequence encodes CASSRALAGVYTGTQYF.

J is TRBJ2-7 and V is TRBV7-9, with D maybe TRBD2 (5 bases). Germline V CDR1 and CDR2: SEHNR, FQNEAQ (reference sequence). This CDR3 has 13 amino acids. Deletions cut 5 bases from V and 4 bases from J, with 12 bases between. Here the CDR3 reads CASSPGSIYEQYF. The CDR3 bases are TGTGCCAGCAGCCCGGGATCTATTTACGAGCAGTACTTC.

This clonotype has only a few counts. The chain links TRBV28 to TRBJ2-6; 7 nucleotides match TRBD2. The CDR3 sequence is 17 residues long. Trimming cost V 1 base and J 0 bases; bases outside gene matches: 3. CDR1 is MDHEN, CDR2 SYDVKM, per germline. For the CDR3, the DNA is TGTGCCAGCAGTTTATCGACTAGCTTCTCTGGGGCCAACGTCCTGACTTTC. It yields the protein CASSLSTSFSGANVLTF.

This clonotype was detected many times. The chain is built from TRBV7-9 and TRBJ2-7, with a weak D call TRBD1 (6 bases). Germline CDR1 reads SEHNR; CDR2 reads FQNEAQ (reference sequence). Trimming stripped 0 bases from V and 0 bases from J, with 15 bases between. There are 17 residues in the CDR3. Here the CDR3 DNA reads TGTGCCAGCAGCTTAGCGCTCCCAGGGGTAAGCTCCTACGAGCAGTACGTC. Its protein is CASSLALPGVSSYEQYV.

The CDR3 protein is CASSTPGQISNQPQHF. The CDR3 DNA follows: TGTGCCAGCAGCACTCCGGGACAGATTAGCAATCAGCCCCAGCATTTT. The chain is built from TRBV6-2 or TRBV6-3 and TRBJ1-5; 7 bases align to TRBD1. Germline CDR1 reads MNHEY; CDR2 reads SVGEGT. This CDR3 is 16 amino acids long. With V trimmed by 6 bases and J by 0 bases, 8 bases remained unmatched.

The chain joins TRBV7-3 to TRBJ2-2; no reliable D call. The CDR3 extends over 14 amino acids. The germline gives CDR1 SGHTA, CDR2 FQGTGA. V was cut by 5 bases and J by 3 bases, with 10 bases left in between. The CDR3 sequence: CASSAGPYTGELFF. The CDR3 region has the DNA TGTGCCAGCAGCGCCGGGCCCTACACCGGGGAGCTGTTTTTT.

The V and J genes are TRBV7-9 and TRBJ1-3, with D unresolved. V lost 5 bases and J 0 bases, leaving 17 bases between the germline ends. The CDR3 is 17 residues long. Germline CDR1 reads SEHNR; CDR2 reads FQNEAQ (reference sequence). CDR3 DNA: TGTGCCAGCAGCCATCCTATGGAGAATAACTCTGGAAACACCATATATTTT. Translation gives CASSHPMENNSGNTIYF.

This clonotype occurred many times. This chain connects TRBV6-1 to TRBJ2-7, with D perhaps TRBD2 (6 bases). Trimming took 11 bases from V and 2 from J, leaving 13 bases between them. CDR1 and CDR2 from the germline V gene are MNHNS and SASEGT. The CDR3 is 12 residues long. CDR3 nucleotides: TGTGCCTTGGAGGGGCCCACCTACGAGCAGTACTTC. Translation gives CALEGPTYEQYF.

V is TRBV11-1 and J is TRBJ2-7; D remains ambiguous. The CDR3 extends over 16 amino acids. Germline V gives CDR1 SGHAT, CDR2 FQDESV (reference sequence). V gave up 1 base and J gave up 1 base, with 14 bases separating them. The CDR3 protein is CASSLEGSAFSYEQYF. CDR3 sequence (DNA): TGTGCCAGCAGCTTAGAGGGCTCGGCATTTTCCTACGAGCAGTACTTC.

V is TRBV15 and J is TRBJ1-2; D remains ambiguous. Germline CDR1 reads LNHNV; CDR2 reads YYDKDF (reference sequence). The ends were cut back, 0 bases at V and 4 bases at J, with 12 bases in the middle. The CDR3 has 15 residues. The chain's CDR3 is CATSREGGSSYGYTF. The CDR3 nucleotides read TGTGCCACCAGCAGAGAGGGTGGCAGTTCCTATGGCTACACCTTC.

This clonotype has at least ten counts. This chain joins TRBV4-2 and TRBJ2-7, with 9 bases matching TRBD2. Per germline, CDR1 LGHNA and CDR2 YNFKEQ. After removal of 0 bases from V and 3 bases from J, the junction contained 3 bases not matched to a gene. This CDR3 is built from 15 residues. The CDR3 protein is CASSQDETSGYEQYF. The CDR3 DNA is TGTGCCAGCAGCCAAGATGAGACTAGCGGCTACGAGCAGTACTTC.

Here the CDR3 reads CASSVPGTGAVNTGELFF. Written as DNA, the CDR3 is TGTGCCAGCAGTGTTCCCGGGACAGGGGCCGTGAACACCGGGGAGCTGTTTTTT. The rearrangement joins TRBV2 to TRBJ2-2; 10 nucleotides match TRBD1. CDR3 size: 18 residues. V lost 4 bases to trimming and J lost 1 base; unmatched junction nucleotides: 9. The V gene's germline CDR1 is SNHLY and CDR2 FYNNEI.

This clonotype has just a few counts. The rearrangement uses TRBV12-3 or TRBV12-4 and TRBJ2-2; possible D gene TRBD2, 6 bases. The CDR3 covers 16 residues. The V end lost 5 bases, the J end lost 3 bases, and 16 bases lay between the germline ends. In nucleotides, the CDR3 is TGTGCCAGCAGTGTCGGGGGAGGCGGGGACACCGGGGAGCTGTTTTTT. Protein sequence: CASSVGGGGDTGELFF.

This clonotype has only a few counts. The rearrangement joins TRBV10-3 to TRBJ2-2, with D perhaps TRBD1 (5 bases). The germline V gene encodes CDR1 ENHRY and CDR2 SYGVKD. The CDR3 is made up of 15 amino acids. Trimming took off 5 bases at V and 2 bases at J, with 12 bases between the two ends. The CDR3 bases are TGTGCCATCAGTACTGACAGCCTAAACACCGGGGAGCTGTTTTTT. As protein: CAISTDSLNTGELFF.

The chain employs TRBV12-3 or TRBV12-4 and TRBJ2-7, with no clear D. V lost 6 bases and J lost 2, with 11 bases in between. CDR3 length equals 13 residues. The CDR3 DNA sequence: TGTGCCAGCAGATCACCTACAACCTACGAGCAGTACTTC. Protein: CASRSPTTYEQYF.

This chain uses TRBV27 with TRBJ2-7; 8 nucleotides line up with TRBD1. This CDR3 contains 15 residues. Germline V gene data show CDR1 as MNHEY and CDR2 as SMNVEV (reference sequence). J lost 7 bases, V lost 5 bases, and 13 bases had no gene match. The CDR3 DNA is TGTGCCAGCAGTCTGTCTACAGGGGGACGGGGAGAGCAGTACGTC. It yields the protein CASSLSTGGRGEQYV.

The gene calls are TRBV12-5 and TRBJ1-1; 9 positions agree with TRBD1. The CDR3 contains 17 residues. The trim removed 4 bases at V and 5 bases at J, leaving 14 bases unmatched. From germline, CDR1 is LGHNT and CDR2 FRNRAP. The CDR3 DNA follows: TGTGCTAGTGGTTATTCCCCTTCCGGACAGGGGAGAACTGAAGCTTTCTTT. Its protein is CASGYSPSGQGRTEAFF. Drawing the rest from reference TRBV12-5 and TRBJ1-1, the complete variable domain is DARVTQTPRHKVTEMGQEVTMRCQPILGHNTVFWYRQTMMQGLELLAYFRNRAPLDDSGMPKDRFSAEMPDATLATLKIQPSEPRDSAVYFCASGYSPSGQGRTEAFFGQGTRLTVV.

The V call is TRBV10-1, the J call TRBJ1-2, with D unclear. Germline loops: CDR1 WNHNN, CDR2 SYGVQD (reference sequence). The CDR3 consists of 14 residues. Trimming removed 6 bases from V and 4 bases from J, with 15 bases in between. CDR3 sequence (DNA): TGCGCCAGCAGCGCTGACATATTCGGCTATGGCTACACCTTC. This gives the protein CASSADIFGYGYTF.